One T cell receptor beta chain is described in this entry. The data are from a study of spatial heterogeneity in lung cancer. Study-wide background: When available, follow-up PBMC samples taken a median of around two years after resection were sequenced.

This sample's time point: blood at routine non-recurrence follow-up after resection. The sequenced material consisted of unsorted whole RNA from tumor, nontumor lung or frozen PBMC. TCRdb processed the 5' RACE reads anew with MiXCR; each CDR3 protein has one entry. The sample includes more than 95,000 distinct CDR3 sequences, 12% of them seen just once. The V gene end was trimmed by 6 bases and the J gene end by 0 bases; junction bases not matched to a gene: 3. Germline CDR1 is DFQATT and CDR2 is SNEGSKA (reference sequence). The CDR3 covers 15 residues. This TCR was sampled from a male donor with early-stage non-small cell lung cancer. The sequencing here drew on PBMCs, taken at follow-up. V usage is TRBV20-1 and J usage is TRBJ2-3, with TRBD2 matching over 13 bases. CDR3 bases: TGCAGTGCGATGACTAGCGGGGGGAGCACAGATACGCAGTATTTT. The encoded protein is CSAMTSGGSTDTQYF.